The present entry profiles one T cell receptor (beta chain) with its context. These data originate in a study of T cells in localized non-small cell lung cancer. The CDR3 runs 14 residues. Trimming took 2 bases from V and 8 from J, leaving 12 bases between them. Germline CDR1 MGHDK, CDR2 SYGVNS. Sequenced by immunoSEQ multiplex PCR; TCRdb stores in-frame clones only, minus some. The repertoire has about 53,000 clones, 75% to 90% of them found once; the top ten carry about 18%. Sequenced material: peripheral blood mononuclear cells, taken before any cancer treatment. The TCR sequence derives from a man aged 40 to 70 with stage III lung adenocarcinoma. The rearrangement links TRBV25-1 to TRBJ1-4; D not resolved. CDR3 nucleotides: TGTGCCAGCAGTGAACGGGTAAAAGAAGAAAAACTGTTTTTT. Protein: CASSERVKEEKLFF.